Listed below are T cell receptor beta chains from one sample, sequenced in a study of T cell responses to AZD1222 COVID-19 vaccine. Assay: immunoSEQ multiplex PCR; the TCRdb copy retains only in-frame clones and omits some. In the table there are approximately 140,000 clones, 70% to 90% of which are singletons. The source was peripheral blood, collected on day 0 of AZD1222 vaccination. All receptors derive from an adult in good health. Each CDR3 is given with its conserved first and last residue.

TRBV28	TRBJ1-2	CASSPGTIHGYTF
TRBV28	TRBJ1-1	CASRPPRGNTEAFF
TRBV9	TRBJ1-6	CASTKLGVGAPLHF
TRBV7-9	TRBJ1-6	CASSPRTITNSPLHF
TRBV15	TRBJ2-1	CATSLPTSGGAREQFF
TRBV5-6	TRBJ2-1	CASSFRLAGVEQFF
TRBV19	TRBJ2-1	CASSIGQGARSEQFF
TRBV18	TRBJ1-2	CASSRDRAAGYTF
TRBV7-2	TRBJ1-2	CASSQGVTEGYTF
TRBV11-2	TRBJ2-1	CASSLDPQGPNNEQFF
TRBV12-5	TRBJ1-1	CASAWGGDTEAFF
TRBV6-5	TRBJ2-7	CATRRGLGWEQYF
TRBV28	TRBJ1-4	CASSLVTTNEKLFF
TRBV29-1	TRBJ2-3	CSALTSGGADTQYF
TRBV3-1/TRBV3-2	TRBJ1-5	CASSQGSRGSNQPQHF
TRBV5-6	TRBJ1-1	CASSLGDRNTEAFF
TRBV7-3	TRBJ2-1	CASSAIGGLRAEQFF
TRBV6-5	TRBJ2-5	CASSYTGTGGRETQYF
TRBV19	TRBJ1-5	CASSIQGARSQPQHF
TRBV6-2/TRBV6-3	TRBJ1-6	CASSWDSLNSPLHF
TRBV7-8	TRBJ1-2	CASSLAKGLLRAYGYTF
TRBV29-1	TRBJ1-1	CSVSGAGVTEAFF
TRBV23-1	TRBJ1-2	CASSQSFRDRGNYGYTF
TRBV30	TRBJ2-2	CAWVRALNTGELFF
TRBV6-1	TRBJ2-7	CASSTRDRGRYEQYF
TRBV19	TRBJ2-1	CASSIGGLAGRAQFF
TRBV11-2	TRBJ2-1	CASSPGLAGGYEQFF
TRBV30	TRBJ2-5	CAWSEGSGGGQETQYF
TRBV7-9	TRBJ1-2	CASSLEGYRYTF
TRBV29-1	TRBJ2-7	CSADRGMGEQYF
TRBV11-2	TRBJ1-2	CASSLLPGGGYTF
TRBV6-2/TRBV6-3	TRBJ2-5	CASNPGAETQYF
TRBV6-5	TRBJ2-7	CASNMARDSSYEQYF
TRBV29-1	TRBJ2-7	CSATGTPYEQYF
TRBV14	TRBJ1-1	CASSLSGNTEAFF
TRBV19	TRBJ2-5	CASSQGLAGYQETQYF
TRBV19	TRBJ1-3	CASIKGGTGNTIYF
TRBV7-9	TRBJ2-7	CASTSQNYEQYF
TRBV29-1	TRBJ1-5	CSVRGEYSNQPQHF
TRBV9	TRBJ2-5	CASSVGTNEETQYF
TRBV9	TRBJ2-3	CASSVDPDTQYF
TRBV14	TRBJ1-3	CASNPGGSGNTIYF
TRBV7-2	TRBJ2-7	CASSSNPSTIPSEQYF
TRBV5-5	TRBJ1-2	CASSSGQGNYGYTF
TRBV11-2	TRBJ1-5	CASSLAGLGQGAGQPQHF
TRBV7-8	TRBJ1-3	CASSSRTGAGNTIYF
TRBV6-5	TRBJ1-1	CASTYPSYEAFF
TRBV28	TRBJ1-6	CATREHQNSPLHF
TRBV28	TRBJ1-5	CASSSGAGNQPQHF
TRBV5-1	TRBJ2-5	CASSFGTRGMETQYF
TRBV5-4	TRBJ1-1	CASSLQDERTEAFF
TRBV5-1	TRBJ2-3	CASSPYGARGTDTQYF
TRBV18	TRBJ2-3	CASSTSSGGATDTQYF
TRBV14	TRBJ2-7	CASSQVRSWGEQYF
TRBV4-2	TRBJ1-2	CASSQVAPGTNYGYTF
TRBV5-1	TRBJ1-1	CASSWMAGTNTEAFF
TRBV11-2	TRBJ1-4	CASSLLGTGLNEKLFF